Listed below are T cell receptor beta chains from one sample, sequenced in a study of siplizumab effects on memory and regulatory T cells. The assay was immunoSEQ multiplex PCR, and TCRdb's table has in-frame clones only and misses some. The sample consists of fewer than 45,000 clones, around 92% of them appearing once. The specimen was naive CD4+ T cells sorted from blood. The receptor set was obtained from a human donor in good health. Both conserved end residues are part of each CDR3. Fields, in order: CDR3 protein, J gene, D gene, V gene. D genes are given only for firm matches.

cdr3_aa: CASSAGQGSLRDTQYF
j_call: TRBJ2-3
d_call: TRBD1
v_call: TRBV9

cdr3_aa: CAISPSGRTDTQYF
j_call: TRBJ2-3
d_call: TRBD2
v_call: TRBV10-3

cdr3_aa: CASTWASGTYGQYF
j_call: TRBJ2-7
d_call: TRBD2
v_call: TRBV10-2

cdr3_aa: CASGLGGTVSYEQYF
j_call: TRBJ2-7
d_call: TRBD1
v_call: TRBV7-8

cdr3_aa: CASSLTGGNSNQPQHF
j_call: TRBJ1-5
d_call: NA
v_call: TRBV4-1

cdr3_aa: CASSLDRGNTEAFF
j_call: TRBJ1-1
d_call: TRBD1
v_call: TRBV2

cdr3_aa: CASSPTVFSGNTIYF
j_call: TRBJ1-3
d_call: NA
v_call: TRBV5-1

cdr3_aa: CASSGGSNYGYTF
j_call: TRBJ1-2
d_call: NA
v_call: TRBV19

cdr3_aa: CASSRGRTQLNEKLFF
j_call: TRBJ1-4
d_call: NA
v_call: TRBV18

cdr3_aa: CASSGPWGRSGNTIYF
j_call: TRBJ1-3
d_call: NA
v_call: TRBV9

cdr3_aa: CASTPASTFSSYEQYF
j_call: TRBJ2-7
d_call: NA
v_call: TRBV19

cdr3_aa: CASSLQGAQYEQYF
j_call: TRBJ2-7
d_call: TRBD1
v_call: TRBV11-2

cdr3_aa: CASSRGLAGTSYNEQFF
j_call: TRBJ2-1
d_call: TRBD2
v_call: TRBV4-2

cdr3_aa: CASGGVGTLTYEQYF
j_call: TRBJ2-7
d_call: NA
v_call: TRBV12-5

cdr3_aa: CASSFLAGDTGELFF
j_call: TRBJ2-2
d_call: TRBD2
v_call: TRBV6-6

cdr3_aa: CASSLRGIPYNEQFF
j_call: TRBJ2-1
d_call: NA
v_call: TRBV27

cdr3_aa: CASSDGRMAGGDTEAFF
j_call: TRBJ1-1
d_call: TRBD1
v_call: TRBV6-1

cdr3_aa: CASSMTLPNTEAFF
j_call: TRBJ1-1
d_call: NA
v_call: TRBV19

cdr3_aa: CATSRDLRGDGYTF
j_call: TRBJ1-2
d_call: NA
v_call: TRBV15

cdr3_aa: CASTGTANQPQHF
j_call: TRBJ1-5
d_call: NA
v_call: TRBV28

cdr3_aa: CASSQSGRDEQFF
j_call: TRBJ2-1
d_call: TRBD2
v_call: TRBV23-1

cdr3_aa: CATSRGPGRETQYF
j_call: TRBJ2-5
d_call: NA
v_call: TRBV15

cdr3_aa: CASSPPWTGGNNEQFF
j_call: TRBJ2-1
d_call: TRBD2
v_call: TRBV18

cdr3_aa: CASGLVHGSGNTIYF
j_call: TRBJ1-3
d_call: NA
v_call: TRBV12-5

cdr3_aa: CASSSGTSGTSYNEQFF
j_call: TRBJ2-1
d_call: TRBD2
v_call: TRBV11-2

cdr3_aa: CASSLQGMGTDTQYF
j_call: TRBJ2-3
d_call: TRBD1
v_call: TRBV6-5

cdr3_aa: CASSNSLAGLDETQYF
j_call: TRBJ2-5
d_call: TRBD2
v_call: TRBV4-1

cdr3_aa: CASSRDNEKLFF
j_call: TRBJ1-4
d_call: NA
v_call: TRBV25-1

cdr3_aa: CASSLPGNEQFF
j_call: TRBJ2-1
d_call: NA
v_call: TRBV5-1

cdr3_aa: CASSLGDRAGEQYF
j_call: TRBJ2-7
d_call: TRBD1
v_call: TRBV5-1

cdr3_aa: CAISDRGNSYEQYF
j_call: TRBJ2-7
d_call: NA
v_call: TRBV10-3

cdr3_aa: CASSLEGTASYEQYF
j_call: TRBJ2-7
d_call: TRBD1
v_call: TRBV11-2

cdr3_aa: CAWSRGLADEQYF
j_call: TRBJ2-7
d_call: TRBD2
v_call: TRBV30

cdr3_aa: CASRLATEAFF
j_call: TRBJ1-1
d_call: NA
v_call: TRBV7-9

cdr3_aa: CAWLKNTEAFF
j_call: TRBJ1-1
d_call: NA
v_call: TRBV30

cdr3_aa: CATSRDGLIGGPSTDTQYF
j_call: TRBJ2-3
d_call: NA
v_call: TRBV15

cdr3_aa: CASSFAGQETQYF
j_call: TRBJ2-5
d_call: NA
v_call: TRBV11-2

cdr3_aa: CAISELEGYEQYF
j_call: TRBJ2-7
d_call: NA
v_call: TRBV10-3

cdr3_aa: CASSSRHSEAFF
j_call: TRBJ1-1
d_call: NA
v_call: TRBV6-6

cdr3_aa: CASSSPRGSGHTDTQYF
j_call: TRBJ2-3
d_call: NA
v_call: TRBV7-2

cdr3_aa: CASKNRWGRDSGNTIYF
j_call: TRBJ1-3
d_call: NA
v_call: TRBV19

cdr3_aa: CASSGTRTGAPQPQHF
j_call: TRBJ1-5
d_call: TRBD1
v_call: TRBV6-1

cdr3_aa: CASSLIALGSGELFF
j_call: TRBJ2-2
d_call: NA
v_call: TRBV7-3

cdr3_aa: CASSSGLSSGNTIYF
j_call: TRBJ1-3
d_call: NA
v_call: TRBV18

cdr3_aa: CASSEREAGELFF
j_call: TRBJ2-2
d_call: NA
v_call: TRBV2

cdr3_aa: CASAWGSSYNEQFF
j_call: TRBJ2-1
d_call: NA
v_call: TRBV6-1

cdr3_aa: CASSLVGQGAGEAFF
j_call: TRBJ1-1
d_call: TRBD1
v_call: TRBV5-1

cdr3_aa: CASREGQGLSGELFF
j_call: TRBJ2-2
d_call: TRBD1
v_call: TRBV7-2

cdr3_aa: CASSLKPPLDTIYF
j_call: TRBJ1-3
d_call: NA
v_call: TRBV5-4

cdr3_aa: CASSLSFDEQYF
j_call: TRBJ2-7
d_call: NA
v_call: TRBV11-2

cdr3_aa: CASSESRVRRADTQYF
j_call: TRBJ2-3
d_call: NA
v_call: TRBV14

cdr3_aa: CASSFQGSANYGYTF
j_call: TRBJ1-2
d_call: NA
v_call: TRBV5-6

cdr3_aa: CASSPPLAGGLLDEQFF
j_call: TRBJ2-1
d_call: TRBD2
v_call: TRBV18

cdr3_aa: CASSSGQDTEAFF
j_call: TRBJ1-1
d_call: TRBD1
v_call: TRBV18

cdr3_aa: CASRPNTGTVNYGYTF
j_call: TRBJ1-2
d_call: NA
v_call: TRBV5-1

cdr3_aa: CASSLALIGTGPYEQYF
j_call: TRBJ2-7
d_call: TRBD1
v_call: TRBV11-2

cdr3_aa: CAWSVSVLSDRAHQQYF
j_call: TRBJ2-7
d_call: TRBD1
v_call: TRBV30

cdr3_aa: CASTPGASSGNTIYF
j_call: TRBJ1-3
d_call: NA
v_call: TRBV7-8

cdr3_aa: CASSLLSGGAYEQYF
j_call: TRBJ2-7
d_call: TRBD2
v_call: TRBV5-1

cdr3_aa: CASSSTGVTEAFF
j_call: TRBJ1-1
d_call: TRBD1
v_call: TRBV7-9